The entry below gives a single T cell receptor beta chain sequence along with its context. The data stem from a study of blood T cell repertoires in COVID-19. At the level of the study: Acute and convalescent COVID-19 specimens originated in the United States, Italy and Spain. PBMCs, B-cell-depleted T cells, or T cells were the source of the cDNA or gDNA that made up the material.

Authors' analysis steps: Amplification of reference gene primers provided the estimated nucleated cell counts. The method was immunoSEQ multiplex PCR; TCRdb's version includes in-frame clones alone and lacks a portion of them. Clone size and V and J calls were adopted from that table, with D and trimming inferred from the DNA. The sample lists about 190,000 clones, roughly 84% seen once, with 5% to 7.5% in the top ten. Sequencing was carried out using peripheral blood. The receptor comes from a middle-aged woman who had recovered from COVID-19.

This CDR3 reads CASSTGDRAAGYTF. CDR3 nucleotide sequence: TGTGCCAGCAGCACAGGGGACAGGGCAGCCGGCTACACCTTC. The chain joins TRBV7-9 to TRBJ1-2; TRBD1 matches at 9 bases. This CDR3 comprises 14 residues. Losses at the gene ends were 5 bases for V and 8 bases for J; bases not matched to a gene: 9. Germline V CDR1 and CDR2: SEHNR, FQNEAQ (reference sequence).